Included here is one TCR beta chain sequence, with context. This CDR3 has 14 amino acids. Germline V CDR1 and CDR2: MNHNS, SASEGT. Trimming stripped 3 bases from V and 5 bases from J, with 11 bases between. Profiled with immunoSEQ multiplex PCR; TCRdb holds only in-frame clones, not every one. Of roughly 200,000 clones in the sample, more than 70% were seen once. This sample is part of a study of blood T cell repertoires in COVID-19. Sequencing input: peripheral blood. This chain uses TRBV6-1 with TRBJ1-5, with D possibly TRBD1 on 5 matching bases. The clonotype was recovered from a young man with active or convalescent COVID-19. The CDR3 region is CASSDSGGYQPQHF. DNA of the CDR3: TGTGCCAGCAGTGATTCTGGGGGGTATCAGCCCCAGCATTTT.